Each of the 8 T cell receptor beta chains below was sequenced from the same sample in a study of T cells after yellow fever vaccination (dated by TCRdb to the late 2010s). Explained via the paper, the treatment or condition label denotes: live attenuated yellow fever vaccine strain. The protocol used for the library was 5' RACE. TCRdb names Illumina HiSeq 2500 as the instrument used. TCRdb took the public reads, trimmed them with fastp at Q25, ran MiXCR for clone calling and kept in-frame beta chains. Under each unique CDR3 protein, matching rows form one entry showing the most common genes and DNA. This sample comprises about 210,000 distinct CDR3 sequences, about 7% of them detected only once. The top ten clonotypes cover 1% to 1.2% of the sample. The material was CD4+ T cells sorted from PBMCs, obtained on the day of the yellow fever booster vaccination. Source of these receptors: a young man who received the YFV17D yellow fever vaccine.

Many counts were recorded for this clonotype. The rearrangement uses TRBV9 and TRBJ1-2; D remains ambiguous. Trimming stripped 4 bases from V and 4 bases from J, with 17 bases between. The CDR3 totals 15 residues. Germline V gene data show CDR1 as SGDLS and CDR2 as YYNGEE. The CDR3, as DNA: TGTGCCAGCAGCCCTCCCGATCGGGTGGGCTATGGCTACACCTTC. It codes for CASSPPDRVGYGYTF.

The gene calls are TRBV9 and TRBJ1-4; D is uncertain. This CDR3 is 14 amino acids long. The V gene lost 1 base and the J gene lost 8 bases, with 12 bases spanning the gap. Germline lookup yields CDR1 SGDLS and CDR2 YYNGEE. In DNA, the CDR3 is TGTGCCAGCAGCGTACAGGCCCTGGGGGAAAAACTGTTTTTT. Encoded protein: CASSVQALGEKLFF.

This clonotype was detected ten times or more. The rearrangement uses TRBV12-5 and TRBJ1-1; D is uncertain. Germline assignment: CDR1 LGHNT and CDR2 FRNRAP. This CDR3 comprises 14 residues. Trimming left V 7 bases short and J 1 base short, with 13 bases between. The CDR3 DNA sequence: TGTGCTAGTGCCAACTTAGGGAGGAACACTGAAGCTTTCTTT. Encoded protein: CASANLGRNTEAFF.

This clonotype was counted a few times. This chain uses TRBV7-9 with TRBJ2-7; 11 bases line up with TRBD1. CDR3 size: 15 residues. V shed 3 bases, J shed 7 bases, and the junction held 8 bases outside the gene matches. Germline CDR1 and CDR2: SEHNR and FQNEAQ (reference sequence). The CDR3 region has the DNA TGTGCCAGCAGCTTGAGGACAGGGGGCCCCTTTGAGCAGTACTTC. Translating gives CASSLRTGGPFEQYF.

The rearrangement uses TRBV6-5 and TRBJ2-1; no clear D. Per the germline V gene, CDR1 is MNHEY and CDR2 is SVGAGI. Trimming took off 3 bases at V and 9 bases at J, with 9 bases between the two ends. The CDR3 is made up of 12 amino acids. CDR3 amino acids: CASSYRRGEQFF. CDR3 nucleotides: TGTGCCAGCAGTTATCGGCGTGGTGAGCAGTTCTTC.

This clonotype was seen many times. The genes are TRBV5-1 and TRBJ2-3; D gene unclear. The CDR3 runs to 12 residues. The V gene lost 4 bases and the J gene lost 6 bases, with 9 bases spanning the gap. Germline lookup yields CDR1 SGHRS and CDR2 YFSETQ. The CDR3 spells CASSPSPDTQYF. The CDR3 coding sequence is TGCGCCAGCAGCCCCTCGCCGGATACGCAGTATTTT.

With respect to this clonotype: Being one base from a much bigger clone, this may be a read error. In nucleotides, the CDR3 is TGTGCCACCAGTGAAACGGGCAAGGGGCAGGAGCAGTTCTTC. It specifies CATSETGKGQEQFF. The chain has TRBV24-1 and TRBJ2-1; TRBD1 is a possible D gene (5 bases). This CDR3 contains 14 residues. V gave up 4 bases and J gave up 10 bases, with 16 bases separating them. CDR1 is KGHDR, CDR2 SFDVKD, per germline.

This clonotype was detected a few times. The chain combines TRBV7-6 with TRBJ2-2; tentatively, D is TRBD2 (5 bases). Trimming removed 1 base at V and 6 bases at J, with 15 bases between. Germline CDR1 is SGHVS and CDR2 is FNYEAQ. The CDR3 runs 16 residues. The CDR3 DNA reads TGTGCCAGCAGCTTAGTAGTCGGTCTAGCTGCCGGGGAGCTGTTTTTT. Translated, it gives CASSLVVGLAAGELFF. Complete variable domain (other parts from reference TRBV7-6 and TRBJ2-2): GAGVSQSPRYKVTKRGQDVALRCDPISGHVSLYWYRQALGQGPEFLTYFNYEAQQDKSGLPNDRFSAERPEGSISTLTIQRTEQRDSAMYRCASSLVVGLAAGELFFGEGSRLTVL.